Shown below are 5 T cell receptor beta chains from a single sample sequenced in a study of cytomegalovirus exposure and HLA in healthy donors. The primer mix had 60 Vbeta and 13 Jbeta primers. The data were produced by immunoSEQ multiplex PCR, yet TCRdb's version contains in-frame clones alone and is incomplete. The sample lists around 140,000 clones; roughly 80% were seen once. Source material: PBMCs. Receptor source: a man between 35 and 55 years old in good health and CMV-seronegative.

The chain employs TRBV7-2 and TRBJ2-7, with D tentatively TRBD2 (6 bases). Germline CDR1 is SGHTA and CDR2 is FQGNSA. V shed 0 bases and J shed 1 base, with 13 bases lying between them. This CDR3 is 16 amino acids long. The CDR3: CASSLARGATSYEQYF. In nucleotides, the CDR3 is TGTGCCAGCAGCTTAGCACGCGGGGCTACGTCCTACGAGCAGTACTTC.

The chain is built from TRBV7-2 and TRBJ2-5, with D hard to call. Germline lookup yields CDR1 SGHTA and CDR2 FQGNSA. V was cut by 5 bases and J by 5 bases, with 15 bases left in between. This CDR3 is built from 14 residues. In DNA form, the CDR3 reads TGTGCCAGCAGCAAAAGTGGCCAGTTGGAGACCCAGTACTTC. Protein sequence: CASSKSGQLETQYF.

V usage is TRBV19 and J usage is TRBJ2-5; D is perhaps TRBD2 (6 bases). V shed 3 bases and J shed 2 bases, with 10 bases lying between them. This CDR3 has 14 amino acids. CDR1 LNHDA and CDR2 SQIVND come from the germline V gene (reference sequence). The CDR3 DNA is TGTGCCAGTAGTATGGGGCGGGGTCAAGAGACCCAGTACTTC. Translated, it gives CASSMGRGQETQYF.

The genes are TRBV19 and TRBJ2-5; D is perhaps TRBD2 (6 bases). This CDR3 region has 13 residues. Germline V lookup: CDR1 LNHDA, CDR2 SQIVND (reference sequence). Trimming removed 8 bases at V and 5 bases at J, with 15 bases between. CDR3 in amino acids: CASQEGWGETQYF. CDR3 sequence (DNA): TGTGCCAGTCAGGAGGGTTGGGGGGAGACCCAGTACTTC.

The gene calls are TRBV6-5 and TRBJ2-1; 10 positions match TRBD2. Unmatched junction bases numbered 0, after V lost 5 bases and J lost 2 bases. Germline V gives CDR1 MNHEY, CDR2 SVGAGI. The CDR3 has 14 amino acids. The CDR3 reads CASSSGGAYNEQFF. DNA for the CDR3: TGTGCCAGCAGTAGCGGGGGGGCCTACAATGAGCAGTTCTTC.